The 31 T cell receptor beta chains below all came from one sample that was sequenced in a study of OX40 agonist ivuxolimab in advanced cancers. TCRdb keeps only in-frame clones here, not all; method: immunoSEQ multiplex PCR. The table includes more than 50,000 clones, about 87% detected once. The sample consisted of CD4+ or CD8+ T cells sorted from blood, taken in a trial of the OX40 agonist ivuxolimab. These receptors were taken from an adult with an advanced solid tumor such as melanoma, head and neck, liver or kidney cancer.

The V and J genes are TRBV10-3 and TRBJ1-4, with 8 bases aligning to TRBD1. This CDR3 is built from 13 residues. V gave up 7 bases and J gave up 6 bases; unmatched junction bases: 4. CDR1 and CDR2 from the germline V gene are ENHRY and SYGVKD. CDR3 DNA sequence: TGTGCCATCAAGGACAGGGCGGATGAAAAACTGTTTTTT. Its protein product is CAIKDRADEKLFF.

J is TRBJ1-5 and V is TRBV7-2; 7 nucleotides line up with TRBD1. In germline, CDR1 is SGHTA, CDR2 FQGNSA. The CDR3 is 14 amino acids. The J segment lost 0 bases and the V segment lost 5 bases, leaving 1 base of the junction unmatched. CDR3 nucleotides: TGTGCCAGCAGCCAGGGGGGTAGCAATCAGCCCCAGCATTTT. It translates to CASSQGGSNQPQHF. The full variable domain, rest sourced from reference TRBV7-2 and TRBJ1-5, is GAGVSQSPSNKVTEKGKDVELRCDPISGHTALYWYRQSLGQGLEFLIYFQGNSAPDKSGLPSDRFSAERTGGSVSTLTIQRTQQEDSAVYLCASSQGGSNQPQHFGDGTRLSIL.

The chain employs TRBV5-4 and TRBJ2-7, with 9 positions matching TRBD1. Trimming removed 4 bases from V and 3 bases from J; junction bases left unmatched: 2. This CDR3 has 13 amino acids. Germline-derived CDR1 and CDR2 are SGHNT and YYREEE (reference sequence). The CDR3 sequence is CASSTGQGYEQYF. DNA of the CDR3: TGTGCCAGCAGCACGGGACAGGGCTACGAGCAGTACTTC.

This chain joins TRBV6-1 and TRBJ1-2; maybe TRBD1 (6 bases). There are 13 residues in the CDR3. V was cut by 1 base and J by 8 bases, with 11 bases left in between. The germline V gene has CDR1 MNHNS and CDR2 SASEGT. CDR3 bases: TGTGCCAGCAGTGAAGTGAGGGGGGGAGGCTACACCTTC. Translating it yields CASSEVRGGGYTF.

This chain joins TRBV30 and TRBJ1-5; D is uncertain. CDR3 length: 14 amino acids. Germline V lookup: CDR1 GTSNPN, CDR2 SVGIG (reference sequence). Trimming removed 5 bases at V and 0 bases at J, with 11 bases between. In DNA, the CDR3 is TGTGCCTGGCCCTCCGTCAGTAGCAATCAGCCCCAGCATTTT. Translated: CAWPSVSSNQPQHF.

The genes are TRBV20-1 and TRBJ2-5; D unresolved. Deletions cut 2 bases from V and 5 bases from J, with 6 bases between. Germline CDR1 and CDR2: DFQATT and SNEGSKA (reference sequence). This CDR3 has 11 residues. The CDR3 DNA sequence: TGCAGTGCTAGACTCGGGGAGACCCAGTACTTC. It codes for CSARLGETQYF.

V is TRBV7-8 and J is TRBJ2-7; 7 bases align to TRBD1. This CDR3 has 14 amino acids. Germline lookup yields CDR1 SGHVS and CDR2 FQNEAQ. V trimming: 4 bases; J trimming: 4 bases; junction bases outside the gene matches: 7. CDR3 DNA: TGTGCCAGCAGCTCAGGGGGTTCCCGATACGAGCAGTACTTC. This encodes CASSSGGSRYEQYF.

The V and J genes are TRBV7-8 and TRBJ1-4; TRBD1 agrees at 7 bases. Trimming took 6 bases from V and 7 from J; bases not matched to a gene: 8. From germline, CDR1 is SGHVS and CDR2 FQNEAQ. The CDR3 covers 14 residues. The CDR3 nucleotides read TGTGCCAGCAGTCCGACAGGGCGGACTGAAAAACTGTTTTTT. Amino acid sequence: CASSPTGRTEKLFF.

The chain is built from TRBV9 and TRBJ2-1; D assignment may be TRBD1 or TRBD2 (5 bases each). With 6 bases removed from V and 9 bases from J, the gap between germline ends came to 16 bases. This CDR3 spans 13 amino acids. Germline lookup yields CDR1 SGDLS and CDR2 YYNGEE. CDR3 amino acids: CASIEGREREQFF. For the CDR3, the DNA is TGTGCCAGCATAGAGGGCAGGGAGCGTGAGCAGTTCTTC.

CDR3 nucleotides: TGTGCCAGCATTTGCTTTGGGGTTTGCCACGAGCAGTACTTC. Protein product: CASICFGVCHEQYF. The rearrangement uses TRBV27 and TRBJ2-7; no clear D gene. The CDR3 length is 14 residues. V was pared by 7 bases and J by 5 bases, with 18 bases between. Germline CDR1 reads MNHEY; CDR2 reads SMNVEV (reference sequence).

The chain recombines TRBV29-1 with TRBJ1-2; perhaps TRBD1 as D (6 bases). Per germline, CDR1 SQVTM and CDR2 ANQGSEA. CDR3 length: 16 amino acids. Trimming removed 7 bases at V and 4 bases at J, with 25 bases between. DNA for the CDR3: TGCAGCGGGTCCCCAATGGGGGGGGGCGCGAGCTATGGCTACACCTTC. This codes for CSGSPMGGGASYGYTF.

In this sample, this clone turned up once. The chain joins TRBV4-2 to TRBJ1-5; D possibly corresponds to TRBD1 (6 bases). Germline V gives CDR1 LGHNA, CDR2 YNFKEQ. The CDR3 extends over 17 amino acids. The V end lost 3 bases, the J end lost 6 bases, and 21 bases lay between the germline ends. CDR3 DNA sequence: TGTGCCAGCAGCCAGGAAATACAGACAGGCGGGTTTCAGCCCCAGCATTTT. It specifies CASSQEIQTGGFQPQHF.

This chain joins TRBV27 and TRBJ1-2, with D maybe TRBD1 (5 bases). V was clipped by 4 bases and J by 1 base, with 19 bases between them. CDR3 length: 17 residues. Germline-derived CDR1 and CDR2 are MNHEY and SMNVEV (reference sequence). CDR3 in amino acids: CASSSGWGLRDNYGYTF. CDR3 sequence (DNA): TGTGCCAGCAGTTCCGGATGGGGGTTGCGGGATAACTATGGCTACACCTTC.

This chain joins TRBV5-8 and TRBJ2-7; D unresolved. V lost 1 base to trimming and J lost 6 bases, with 17 bases between them. CDR1 and CDR2 (germline): SGHTS, YDEGEE. The CDR3 extends over 15 amino acids. CDR3 DNA sequence: TGTGCCAGCAGCTTGCGGGTGCTAGGTGGGTCCGAGCAGTACTTC. Translation: CASSLRVLGGSEQYF.

This clone was counted a few times. In DNA, the CDR3 is TGTGCCACCGAGGCGAACACTGAAGCTTTCTTT. It encodes CATEANTEAFF. The chain recombines TRBV28 with TRBJ1-1; D not resolved. Germline V gene sequence: CDR1 MDHEN, CDR2 SYDVKM. V gave up 10 bases and J gave up 1 base, with 7 bases separating them. The CDR3 totals 11 residues.

This rearrangement joins TRBV6-5 to TRBJ1-2; D is uncertain. The CDR3 runs 12 residues. V was trimmed by 5 bases and J by 7 bases, leaving 11 bases between them. In germline, CDR1 is MNHEY, CDR2 SVGAGI. Here the CDR3 DNA reads TGTGCCAGCAGTCAAGACAAGGGTGGCTACACCTTC. It specifies CASSQDKGGYTF.

The chain joins TRBV6-1 to TRBJ1-1; 10 positions match TRBD1. With V trimmed by 4 bases and J by 0 bases, 2 bases remained unmatched. The CDR3 has 15 amino acids. The germline V gene has CDR1 MNHNS and CDR2 SASEGT. This CDR3 reads CASSGTGGMNTEAFF. In DNA, the CDR3 is TGTGCCAGCAGTGGGACAGGGGGGATGAACACTGAAGCTTTCTTT.

About this clone: The junction departs from the called germline gene at one end, perhaps through a read error. J is TRBJ2-5 and V is TRBV28; D remains ambiguous. Germline V gene data show CDR1 as MDHEN and CDR2 as SYDVKM. This CDR3 region has 15 residues. The CDR3 DNA reads as TGTGCCGGCAGTCCCCCGCTGAACAACTTAGGGACCCAGTACTTC. Residues: CAGSPPLNNLGTQYF.

The V and J genes are TRBV10-3 and TRBJ2-7; D is unresolved. CDR3 size: 11 residues. Germline V gives CDR1 ENHRY, CDR2 SYGVKD. V was pared by 8 bases and J by 3 bases, with 8 bases between. The CDR3 nucleotides read TGTGCCATCGGGTTAGGCTACGAGCAGTACTTC. Amino acids: CAIGLGYEQYF.

The CDR3 spells CASSAIYSSGGYEQYF. The CDR3 DNA sequence: TGTGCCAGTAGTGCTATCTACTCCAGCGGGGGCTACGAGCAGTACTTC. The rearrangement links TRBV19 to TRBJ2-7, with 8 bases lining up with TRBD2. Germline CDR1 is LNHDA and CDR2 is SQIVND (reference sequence). The junction had 12 bases not matched to a gene; V was cut back by 5 bases and J by 3 bases. CDR3 length equals 16 residues.

The chain combines TRBV27 with TRBJ1-2; D not resolved. The V end was cut by 2 bases, the J end by 1 base, with 14 bases between. The CDR3 contains 16 residues. Germline CDR1 reads MNHEY; CDR2 reads SMNVEV (reference sequence). CDR3 region: CASSLNQMAVNYGYTF. The CDR3 DNA reads as TGTGCCAGCAGTTTAAATCAGATGGCCGTTAACTATGGCTACACCTTC.

J is TRBJ2-7 and V is TRBV28, with TRBD1 as a possible D gene (5 bases). Germline V gene sequence: CDR1 MDHEN, CDR2 SYDVKM. V dropped 4 bases and J dropped 2 bases, with 9 bases sitting between them. This CDR3 has 13 amino acids. This chain's CDR3 is CASSSTATYEQYF. CDR3 sequence (DNA): TGTGCCAGCAGTTCGACAGCAACCTACGAGCAGTACTTC.

J is TRBJ2-2 and V is TRBV9, with 14 bases matching TRBD2. Looked up from germline, CDR1 is SGDLS and CDR2 is YYNGEE. This CDR3 is 18 amino acids long. V gave up 0 bases and J gave up 4 bases; unmatched junction bases: 5. CDR3 nucleotide sequence: TGTGCCAGCAGCGTAGGACTAGCGGGAGGGAGAGGCACCGGGGAGCTGTTTTTT. It translates to CASSVGLAGGRGTGELFF. The whole variable domain, filled in from reference TRBV9 and TRBJ2-2, reads DSGVTQTPKHLITATGQRVTLRCSPRSGDLSVYWYQQSLDQGLQFLIQYYNGEERAKGNILERFSAQQFPDLHSELNLSSLELGDSALYFCASSVGLAGGRGTGELFFGEGSRLTVL.

The rearrangement uses TRBV5-1 and TRBJ2-7, with 9 bases matching TRBD1. The CDR3 spans 14 residues. The V gene's germline CDR1 is SGHRS and CDR2 YFSETQ. After removal of 4 bases from V and 5 bases from J, the junction contained 7 bases not matched to a gene. CDR3 protein: CASSSYRGQDEQYF. The CDR3 DNA sequence: TGCGCCAGCAGCAGCTACAGGGGGCAGGACGAGCAGTACTTC. Variable domain in full (rest from reference TRBV5-1 and TRBJ2-7): KAGVTQTPRYLIKTRGQQVTLSCSPISGHRSVSWYQQTPGQGLQFLFEYFSETQRNKGNFPGRFSGRQFSNSRSEMNVSTLELGDSALYLCASSSYRGQDEQYFGPGTRLTVT.

This chain uses TRBV7-2 with TRBJ2-1; 9 bases agree with TRBD1. The J segment lost 9 bases and the V segment lost 3 bases, leaving 15 bases of the junction unmatched. CDR3 size: 17 residues. The germline gives CDR1 SGHTA, CDR2 FQGNSA. The CDR3 protein is CASSFRTGALVGTEQFF. As DNA, the CDR3 is TGTGCCAGCAGCTTTAGGACAGGGGCTTTGGTGGGTACTGAGCAGTTCTTC.

J is TRBJ1-3 and V is TRBV18; D ambiguous. The V gene lost 3 bases and the J gene lost 2 bases, with 17 bases spanning the gap. The CDR3 runs 17 residues. CDR1 is KGHSH and CDR2 is LQKENI in the germline V gene. Here the CDR3 reads CASSPAGINLAGNTIYF. As DNA, the CDR3 is TGTGCCAGCTCACCTGCTGGGATTAACCTGGCTGGAAACACCATATATTTT.

V usage is TRBV27 and J usage is TRBJ2-7; 7 positions agree with TRBD1. The CDR3 is 15 amino acids. The ends lost 4 bases at V and 1 base at J; junction bases unmatched: 7. Germline-derived CDR1 and CDR2 are MNHEY and SMNVEV (reference sequence). Here the CDR3 reads CASSSQGGPSYEQYF. DNA for the CDR3: TGTGCCAGCAGTTCCCAAGGGGGCCCTTCCTACGAGCAGTACTTC.

The CDR3 DNA reads as TGTGCCACCGCTCTCGGGGGGAACACCGGGGAGCTGTTTTTT. Amino acid sequence: CATALGGNTGELFF. V and J are TRBV6-5 and TRBJ2-2; weak D call: TRBD2 (6 bases). Trimming cost V 10 bases and J 1 base, with 13 bases left between them. This CDR3 has 14 residues. Germline lookup yields CDR1 MNHEY and CDR2 SVGAGI.

V is TRBV5-1 and J is TRBJ2-1; possible D gene TRBD1, 6 bases. The CDR3 extends over 14 amino acids. From germline, CDR1 is SGHRS and CDR2 YFSETQ. With 3 bases removed from V and 6 bases from J, the gap between germline ends came to 13 bases. The CDR3 DNA reads TGCGCCAGCAGCTGGGGACATCTATCCAATGAGCAGTTCTTC. This translates into CASSWGHLSNEQFF.

J is TRBJ2-2 and V is TRBV9; D call uncertain. With 0 bases removed from V and 7 bases from J, the gap between germline ends came to 7 bases. Germline V lookup: CDR1 SGDLS, CDR2 YYNGEE. This CDR3 has 13 amino acids. The CDR3 sequence is CASSVVSSGELFF. DNA for the CDR3: TGTGCCAGCAGCGTAGTATCAAGCGGGGAGCTGTTTTTT.

The rearrangement joins TRBV5-1 to TRBJ1-1; no reliable D call. Germline V gene sequence: CDR1 SGHRS, CDR2 YFSETQ. There are 15 residues in the CDR3. Trimming shortened V by 0 bases and J by 9 bases, and 18 bases separated the two germline ends. CDR3 amino acids: CASSLVEEGPVKAFF. The CDR3 nucleotides read TGCGCCAGCAGCTTGGTGGAGGAGGGTCCCGTGAAAGCTTTCTTT.